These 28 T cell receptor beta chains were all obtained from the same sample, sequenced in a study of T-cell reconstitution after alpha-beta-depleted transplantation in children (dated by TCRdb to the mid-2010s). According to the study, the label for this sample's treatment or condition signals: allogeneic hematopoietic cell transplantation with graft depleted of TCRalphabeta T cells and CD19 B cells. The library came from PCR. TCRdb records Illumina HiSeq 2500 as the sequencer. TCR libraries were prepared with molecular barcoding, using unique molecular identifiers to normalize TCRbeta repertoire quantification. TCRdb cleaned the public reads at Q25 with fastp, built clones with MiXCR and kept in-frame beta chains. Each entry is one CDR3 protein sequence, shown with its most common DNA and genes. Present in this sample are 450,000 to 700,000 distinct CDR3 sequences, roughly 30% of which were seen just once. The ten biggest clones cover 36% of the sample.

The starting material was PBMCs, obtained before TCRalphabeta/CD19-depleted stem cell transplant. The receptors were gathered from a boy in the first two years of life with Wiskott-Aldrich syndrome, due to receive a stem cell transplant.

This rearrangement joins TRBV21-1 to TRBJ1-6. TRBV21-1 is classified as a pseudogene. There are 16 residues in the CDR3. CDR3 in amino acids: CASSKAESGHNSPLHF. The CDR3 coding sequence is TGTGCCAGCAGCAAAGCCGAGTCAGGCCATAATTCACCCCTCCACTTT.

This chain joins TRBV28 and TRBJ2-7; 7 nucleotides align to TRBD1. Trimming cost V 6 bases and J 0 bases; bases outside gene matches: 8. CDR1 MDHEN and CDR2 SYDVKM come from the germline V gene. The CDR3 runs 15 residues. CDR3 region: CASRRAGGSSYEQYF. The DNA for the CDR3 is TGTGCCAGCAGGCGAGCAGGGGGAAGCTCCTACGAGCAGTACTTC.

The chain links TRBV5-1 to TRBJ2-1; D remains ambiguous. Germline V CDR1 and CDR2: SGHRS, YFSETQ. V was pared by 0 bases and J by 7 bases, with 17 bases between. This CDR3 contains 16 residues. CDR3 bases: TGCGCCAGCAGCTTGGCACGGTCGGCTTCCTCGAATGAGCAGTTCTTC. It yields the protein CASSLARSASSNEQFF.

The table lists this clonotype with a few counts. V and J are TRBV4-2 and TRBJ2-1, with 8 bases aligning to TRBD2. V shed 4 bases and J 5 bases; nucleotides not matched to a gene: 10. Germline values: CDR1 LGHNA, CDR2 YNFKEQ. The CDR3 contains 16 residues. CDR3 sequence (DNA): TGTGCCAGCAGCCGCAGAGAAAGCGGGGGACACAATGAGCAGTTCTTC. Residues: CASSRRESGGHNEQFF.

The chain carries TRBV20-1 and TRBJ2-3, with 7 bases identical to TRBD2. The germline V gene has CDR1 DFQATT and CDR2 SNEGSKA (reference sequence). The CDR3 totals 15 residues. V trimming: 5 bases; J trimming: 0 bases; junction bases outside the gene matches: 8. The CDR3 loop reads CSALGGSLSTDTQYF. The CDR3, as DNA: TGCAGTGCTCTGGGCGGGAGCCTTAGCACAGATACGCAGTATTTT.

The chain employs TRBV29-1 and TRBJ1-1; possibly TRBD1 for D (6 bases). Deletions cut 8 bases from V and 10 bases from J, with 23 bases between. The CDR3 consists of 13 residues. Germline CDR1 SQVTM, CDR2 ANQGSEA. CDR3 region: CSCIPAGTIGAFF. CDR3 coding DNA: TGCAGCTGCATCCCCGCGGGGACAATAGGAGCTTTCTTT.

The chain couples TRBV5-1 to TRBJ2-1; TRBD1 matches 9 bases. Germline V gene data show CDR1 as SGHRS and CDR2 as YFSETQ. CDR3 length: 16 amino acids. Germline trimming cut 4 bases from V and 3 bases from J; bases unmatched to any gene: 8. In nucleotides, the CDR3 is TGCGCCAGCAGCCTTCCGGGACAGGGTAGCTACAATGAGCAGTTCTTC. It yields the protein CASSLPGQGSYNEQFF.

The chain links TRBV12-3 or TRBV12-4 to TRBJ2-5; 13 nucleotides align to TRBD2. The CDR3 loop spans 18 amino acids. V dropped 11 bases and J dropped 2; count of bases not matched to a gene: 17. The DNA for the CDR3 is TGTGCCTTCTGTTTAGCGCTAAGGGGACTAGCGGGGCAAGAGACCCAGTACTTC. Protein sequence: CAFCLALRGLAGQETQYF.

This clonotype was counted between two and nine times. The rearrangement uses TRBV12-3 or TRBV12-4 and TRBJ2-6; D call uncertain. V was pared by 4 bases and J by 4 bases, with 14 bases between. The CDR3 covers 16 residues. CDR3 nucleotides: TGTGCCAGCAGTTCCCGGACCCGCTCGGGGGCCAACGTCCTGACTTTC. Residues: CASSSRTRSGANVLTF.

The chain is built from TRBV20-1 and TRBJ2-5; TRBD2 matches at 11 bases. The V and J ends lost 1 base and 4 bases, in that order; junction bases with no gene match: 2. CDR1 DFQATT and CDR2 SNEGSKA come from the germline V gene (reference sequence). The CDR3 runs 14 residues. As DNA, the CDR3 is TGCAGTGCTAGAGTTGGGACTAGCGGAGAGACCCAGTACTTC. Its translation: CSARVGTSGETQYF.

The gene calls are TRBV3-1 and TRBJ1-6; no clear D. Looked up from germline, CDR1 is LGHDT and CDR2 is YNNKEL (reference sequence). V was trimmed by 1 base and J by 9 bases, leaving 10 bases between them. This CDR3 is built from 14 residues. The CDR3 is CASSQGPSTSPLHF. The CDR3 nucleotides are TGTGCCAGCAGCCAAGGGCCTTCCACTTCACCCCTCCACTTT.

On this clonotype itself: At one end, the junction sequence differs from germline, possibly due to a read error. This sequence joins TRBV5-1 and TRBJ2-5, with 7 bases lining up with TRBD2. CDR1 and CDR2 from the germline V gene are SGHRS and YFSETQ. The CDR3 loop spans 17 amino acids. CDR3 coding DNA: TGCGCCAGCAGTTTGGGTTTAACAAGACTAGCCCAAGAGACCCAGTACTTC. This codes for CASSLGLTRLAQETQYF.

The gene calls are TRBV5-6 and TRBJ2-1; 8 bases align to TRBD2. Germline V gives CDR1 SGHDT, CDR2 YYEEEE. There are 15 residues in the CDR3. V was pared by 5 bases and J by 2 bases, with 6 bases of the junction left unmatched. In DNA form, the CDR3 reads TGTGCCAGCAGATTACTAGCGGCACCCTACAATGAGCAGTTCTTC. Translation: CASRLLAAPYNEQFF.

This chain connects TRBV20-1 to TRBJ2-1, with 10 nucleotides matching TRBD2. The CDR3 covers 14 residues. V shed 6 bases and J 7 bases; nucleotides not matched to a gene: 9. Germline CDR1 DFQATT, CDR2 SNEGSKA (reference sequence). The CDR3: CSAAPSGSFNEQFF. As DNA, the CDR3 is TGCAGTGCCGCCCCTAGCGGGAGCTTTAATGAGCAGTTCTTC.

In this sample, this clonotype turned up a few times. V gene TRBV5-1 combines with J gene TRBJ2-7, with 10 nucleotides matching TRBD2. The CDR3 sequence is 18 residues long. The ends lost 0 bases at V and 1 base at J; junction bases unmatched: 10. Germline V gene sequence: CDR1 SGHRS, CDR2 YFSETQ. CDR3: CASSLEASGSVGSYEQYF. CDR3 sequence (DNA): TGCGCCAGCAGCTTGGAAGCTAGCGGGAGTGTAGGGTCCTACGAGCAGTACTTC. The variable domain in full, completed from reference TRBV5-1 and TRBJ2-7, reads KAGVTQTPRYLIKTRGQQVTLSCSPISGHRSVSWYQQTPGQGLQFLFEYFSETQRNKGNFPGRFSGRQFSNSRSEMNVSTLELGDSALYLCASSLEASGSVGSYEQYFGPGTRLTVT.

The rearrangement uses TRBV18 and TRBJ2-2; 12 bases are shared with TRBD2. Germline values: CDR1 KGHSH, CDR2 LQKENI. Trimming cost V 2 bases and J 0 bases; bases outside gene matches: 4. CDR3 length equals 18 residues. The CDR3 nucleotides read TGTGCCAGCTCACCAGCGACTAGCGGGGGATCGAACACCGGGGAGCTGTTTTTT. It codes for CASSPATSGGSNTGELFF.

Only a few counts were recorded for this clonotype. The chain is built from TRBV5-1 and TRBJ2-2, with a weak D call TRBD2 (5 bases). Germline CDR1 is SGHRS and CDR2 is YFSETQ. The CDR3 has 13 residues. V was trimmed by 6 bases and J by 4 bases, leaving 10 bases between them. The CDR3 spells CASIGSGTGELFF. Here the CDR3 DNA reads TGCGCCAGCATTGGGAGCGGCACCGGGGAGCTGTTTTTT. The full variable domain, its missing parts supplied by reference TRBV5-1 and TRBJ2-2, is KAGVTQTPRYLIKTRGQQVTLSCSPISGHRSVSWYQQTPGQGLQFLFEYFSETQRNKGNFPGRFSGRQFSNSRSEMNVSTLELGDSALYLCASIGSGTGELFFGEGSRLTVL.

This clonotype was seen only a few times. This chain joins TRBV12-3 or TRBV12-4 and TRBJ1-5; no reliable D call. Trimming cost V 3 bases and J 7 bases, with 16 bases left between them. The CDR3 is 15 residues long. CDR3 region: CASSLASLVRQPQHF. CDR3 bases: TGTGCCAGCAGTTTGGCCAGCTTAGTGAGGCAGCCCCAGCATTTT.

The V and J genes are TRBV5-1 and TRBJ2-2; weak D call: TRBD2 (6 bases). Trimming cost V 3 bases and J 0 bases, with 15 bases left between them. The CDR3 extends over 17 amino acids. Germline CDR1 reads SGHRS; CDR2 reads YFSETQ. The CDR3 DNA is TGCGCCAGCAGCTCCGTAAAGCTAGCGACGAACACCGGGGAGCTGTTTTTT. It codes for CASSSVKLATNTGELFF.

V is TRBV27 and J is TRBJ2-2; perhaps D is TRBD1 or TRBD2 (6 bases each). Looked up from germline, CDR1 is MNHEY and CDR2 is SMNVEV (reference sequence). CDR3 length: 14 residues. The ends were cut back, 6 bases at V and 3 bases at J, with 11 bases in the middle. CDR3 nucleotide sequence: TGTGCCAGCAGCCGGGGGCCGGACACCGGGGAGCTGTTTTTT. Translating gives CASSRGPDTGELFF.

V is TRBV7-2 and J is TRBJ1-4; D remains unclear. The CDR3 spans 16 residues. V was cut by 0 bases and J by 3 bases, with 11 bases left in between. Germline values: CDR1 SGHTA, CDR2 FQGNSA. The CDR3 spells CASSLAGRVPNEKLFF. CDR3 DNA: TGTGCCAGCAGCTTAGCGGGGAGGGTCCCTAATGAAAAACTGTTTTTT.

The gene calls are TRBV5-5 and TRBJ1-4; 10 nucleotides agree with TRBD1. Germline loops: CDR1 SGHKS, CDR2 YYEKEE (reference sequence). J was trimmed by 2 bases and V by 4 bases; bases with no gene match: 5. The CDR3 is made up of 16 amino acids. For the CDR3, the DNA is TGTGCCAGCAGCGCCCGGACAGGGGGGACTAATGAAAAACTGTTTTTT. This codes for CASSARTGGTNEKLFF.

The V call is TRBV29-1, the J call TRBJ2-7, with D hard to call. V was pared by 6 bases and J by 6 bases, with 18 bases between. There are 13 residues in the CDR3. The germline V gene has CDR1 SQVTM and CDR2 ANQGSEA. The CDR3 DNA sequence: TGCAGCGTAGAAATCACGTCCGTGGGCGAGCAGTACTTC. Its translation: CSVEITSVGEQYF.

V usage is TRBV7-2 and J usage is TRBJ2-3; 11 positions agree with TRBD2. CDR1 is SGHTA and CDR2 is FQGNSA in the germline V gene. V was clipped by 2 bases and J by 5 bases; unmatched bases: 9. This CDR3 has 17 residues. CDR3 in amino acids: CASSLSTSGALLDTQYF. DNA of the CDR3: TGTGCCAGCAGCTTATCGACTAGCGGGGCCCTCTTAGATACGCAGTATTTT.

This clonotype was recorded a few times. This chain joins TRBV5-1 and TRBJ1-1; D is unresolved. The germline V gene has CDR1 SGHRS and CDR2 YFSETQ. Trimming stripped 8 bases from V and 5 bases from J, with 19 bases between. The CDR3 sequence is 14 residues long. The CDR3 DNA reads TGCGCCAGTTCACGGGAGGGTTTCAGGACTGAAGCTTTCTTT. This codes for CASSREGFRTEAFF.

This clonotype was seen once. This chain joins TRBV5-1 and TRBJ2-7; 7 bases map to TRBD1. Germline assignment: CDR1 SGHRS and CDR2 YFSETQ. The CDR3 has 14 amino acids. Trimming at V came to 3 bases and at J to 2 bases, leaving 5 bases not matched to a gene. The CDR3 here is CASSSTGTAYEQYF. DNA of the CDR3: TGCGCCAGCAGCTCGACCGGGACAGCCTACGAGCAGTACTTC.

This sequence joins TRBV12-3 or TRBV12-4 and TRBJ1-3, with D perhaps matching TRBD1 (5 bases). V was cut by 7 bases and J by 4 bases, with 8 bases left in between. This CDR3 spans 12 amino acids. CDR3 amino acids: CASKGSGNTIYF. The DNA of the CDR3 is TGTGCCAGCAAGGGGTCAGGAAACACCATATATTTT.

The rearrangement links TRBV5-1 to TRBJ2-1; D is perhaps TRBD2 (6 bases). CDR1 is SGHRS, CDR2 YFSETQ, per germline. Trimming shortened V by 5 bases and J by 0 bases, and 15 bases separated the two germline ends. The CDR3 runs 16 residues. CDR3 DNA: TGCGCCAGCAGTGAAGGAGGGCCTCGCTCCTACAATGAGCAGTTCTTC. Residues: CASSEGGPRSYNEQFF. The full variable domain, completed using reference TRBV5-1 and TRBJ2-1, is KAGVTQTPRYLIKTRGQQVTLSCSPISGHRSVSWYQQTPGQGLQFLFEYFSETQRNKGNFPGRFSGRQFSNSRSEMNVSTLELGDSALYLCASSEGGPRSYNEQFFGPGTRLTVL.